This T cell receptor beta chain originates from a study of cytomegalovirus exposure and HLA in healthy donors. The wider study: From donors who were HLA-typed, an early data release held 65 million to 85 million unique TCRs. Findings of the study overall: Most subjects' HLA-A and HLA-B alleles were reportedly predicted from TCR beta sequences. A classifier reportedly called cytomegalovirus status with high sensitivity and specificity.

This clone was detected only once. Its target is unknown. Researchers ran the PCR with 60 Vbeta and 13 Jbeta primers. Some clones are missing from TCRdb's copy, which holds only in-frame ones; the method was immunoSEQ multiplex PCR. The sample lists some 91,000 clones; about nine tenths were seen once. Trimming removed 4 bases at V and 2 bases at J, with 7 bases between. CDR1 and CDR2 (germline): SNHLY, FYNNEI. The CDR3 is made up of 13 amino acids. This sequence originates from a man between 25 and 39 years old in good health and CMV-seropositive. The gene calls are TRBV2 and TRBJ2-3; no reliable D call. Sequencing was carried out using PBMCs. CDR3 sequence reads: CASSGLPTDTQYF. In nucleotides, the CDR3 is TGTGCCAGCAGTGGTCTCCCCACAGATACGCAGTATTTT.